The following is a TCR beta chain sequence with its context. The target of this receptor is not known. No qualities accompany the bases; no much larger clone lies one base away. Sample time point, as interpreted from the label and publication: peripheral blood 6 weeks after treatment start. The cohort comprised nearly 30 patients with locally advanced or metastatic urothelial carcinoma treated at Memorial Sloan Kettering on a trial protocol. Peripheral blood mononuclear cells were collected pretreatment and during treatment, with between 1 and 8 total time points obtained per patient. The Qiagen DNeasy Blood extraction kit was used to purify genomic DNA from total PBMCs and tumor samples. Collected pretreatment and during treatment, PBMCs were isolated and stored as previously described. The sample is drawn from a study of PD-L1 blockade in urothelial cancer (dated by TCRdb to 2015 to 2018). For the wider study: Every patient began therapy in 2014 and was given atezolizumab 1,200 mg intravenously every 3 weeks. About 90% of the roughly 30 patients were identified as males with urothelial cancer of bladder origin, and a prior smoking history was reported by 18 of 29 patients. Patients had an ECOG performance status of 0 or 1 and had received between 0 and 3 prior chemotherapy regimens. Blood samples were analyzed at two time points: 3 weeks after treatment start (second dose) and 6 weeks after treatment start. A median of about 150,000 T cells and 85,000 or so unique TCRs was obtained from blood samples, and a median clonality of roughly 0.074 was observed. An exploratory multi-omic analysis was conducted of the somatic, immune and clinical correlates of response to PD-L1 blockade with atezolizumab in urothelial cancer. Pretreatment tumor samples, along with matched peripheral blood collected serially before and after atezolizumab treatment, underwent TCR sequencing. Durable clinical benefit meant progression-free survival longer than 6 months, and TCR features were also tested against progression-free and overall survival. Whole exome sequencing and RNA sequencing of pretreatment tumors were performed alongside TCR sequencing in the same patients. Durable clinical benefit was achieved by nine patients but not by the remaining 20. Under 30 patients had pretreatment blood TCR-seq, some 25 had at least one posttreatment blood collection, and some 25 had tumor TCR-seq.

Synthetic TCR analog templates were spiked into each PCR to estimate absolute template abundance from read counts. Using the immunoSEQ assay, TCRbeta CDR3 regions were amplified from genomic DNA with bias-controlled V and J gene primers. Sequencing of rearranged TCRbeta segments was done at approximately 20X coverage. Concerning the study's data processing: Clustering was used to correct sequencing errors, and CDR3s were annotated against IMGT to assign V, D and J genes. Downstream analyses used only productive TCRbeta rearrangements, leaving out any out-of-frame or stop-codon sequences. Clonality was computed as one minus Shannon entropy normalized by the log of the number of unique productive sequences. Fisher's exact test with Benjamini-Hochberg correction, using a cutoff of adjusted p below 0.01, was how clones that differed between time points or between blood and tumor were identified. TCRdb took this table from immuneACCESS and kept in-frame rearrangements with V and J called. Such tables lack part of the clones; where checked against another copy, unresolved V genes explain under half of the gap, and the rest is unexplained. The DNA gave D and trimming, while V, J and clone size come from that table. The sample has tens of thousands of clones on record, 86% of them singletons. The ten largest clones add up to roughly a quarter of the sample.

Study-wide conclusions, independent of this receptor: Because the sample size was small (n ≈ 30) and many exploratory analyses were performed, the results are intended to be hypothesis-generating. At 3 weeks after the start of treatment, tumor-associated TCR clones in peripheral blood had expanded more in patients with durable benefit (n ≈ 22, p = 0.022). A pretreatment peripheral blood TCR clonality below the median was linked to improved progression-free and overall survival.

The receptor's source is a man aged 55-75 years with urothelial cancer. The sample here was PBMCs, taken around atezolizumab (anti-PD-L1) treatment.

This receptor has the CDR3 CASSPRQLTMNTEAFF. The nucleotide sequence reads TGTGCCAGCTCACCAAGGCAACTGACTATGAACACTGAAGCTTTCTTT. Recombination joined TRBV18 with TRBJ1-1; the D gene lacks a confident call. Inclusive of the bounding cysteine and phenylalanine, the CDR3 is 16 residues long. The read is trimmed to its CDR3 DNA, 48 bases read in frame from base 1. The germline V gene sets CDR1 to KGHSH and CDR2 to LQKENI. The germline ends are 13 bases apart after V is trimmed by 2 bases and J by 0 bases.